In its sample, the clone carrying this TCR beta chain was seen many times. TCRdb reprocessed the PCR reads via MiXCR and lists one record per CDR3 protein. The table includes about 90,000 distinct CDR3 sequences, over 45% detected once. V was clipped by 3 bases and J by 7 bases, with 18 bases between them. The length of the CDR3 is 15 residues. These data are taken from a study of CDR3 diversity in severe acne. The source material was blood. The chain uses TRBV12-3 or TRBV12-4 and TRBJ1-1; D ambiguous. The TCR sequence derives from a male donor in good health, serving as a control. DNA of the CDR3: TGTGCCAGCAGTTTTTTCGCCGAACTCTATCGTGAAGCTTTCTTT. The encoded protein is CASSFFAELYREAFF.